These T cell receptor beta chains were read from a single sample in a study of blood T cells in healthy people across ages. In TCRdb, the 5' RACE reads were re-called with MiXCR into one record per CDR3 protein. This table has about 810,000 distinct CDR3 sequences, about 34% appearing once. Source material: blood. The source is a man aged 18 to 35 in good health. Both conserved end residues are part of each CDR3. The D gene is left open where the match is weak. Clone size is not always given. Where it is, it says once, few, many or a class for expanded clones.

size	V	J	D	DNA	CDR3
few	TRBV28	TRBJ2-2	TRBD1	TGTGCCAGCAGGCAGGGGGCCGGGGAGCTGTTTTTT	CASRQGAGELFF
once	TRBV12-3/TRBV12-4	TRBJ2-2	NA	TGTGCCAGCAGTTTAGGCACTAGCGGGGAGCTGTTTTTT	CASSLGTSGELFF
few	TRBV7-9	TRBJ2-5	NA	TGTGCCAGCAGCTTACCTCCCCGCCAGGAGACCCAGTACTTC	CASSLPPRQETQYF
NA	TRBV12-3/TRBV12-4	TRBJ2-7	NA	TGTGCCAGCAGTCACTATACGTACGAGCAGTACTTC	CASSHYTYEQYF
NA	TRBV25-1	TRBJ2-2	NA	TGTGCCAGCAGTGTAGGGGCTTGGGACACCGGGGAGCTGTTTTTT	CASSVGAWDTGELFF
NA	TRBV9	TRBJ2-1	NA	TGTGCCAGCAGCGCGATTCGAACCTACGAGCAGTTCTTC	CASSAIRTYEQFF
many	TRBV4-1	TRBJ2-1	NA	TGCGCCAGCAGCCTTCAGGGACGCAACAATGAGCAGTTCTTC	CASSLQGRNNEQFF
few	TRBV6-2/TRBV6-3	TRBJ1-2	NA	TGTGCCAGCAGTTACTCGAGCTACGGCAACTATGGCTACACCTTC	CASSYSSYGNYGYTF
NA	TRBV2	TRBJ1-5	NA	TGTGCCAGCAGCGTACGCGGTAGTAGCAATCAGCCCCAGCATTTT	CASSVRGSSNQPQHF
NA	TRBV28	TRBJ1-5	NA	TGTGCCAGCAGGTCCAGGGACCCCGGCCCCAATCAGCCCCAGCATTTT	CASRSRDPGPNQPQHF
NA	TRBV13	TRBJ1-2	TRBD1	TGTGCCAGCAGCAGGAAGGACAGGGGTGGTCCTCCATATGGCTACACCTTC	CASSRKDRGGPPYGYTF
few	TRBV20-1	TRBJ1-4	NA	TGCAGTGCTAGAGATGGGGCAGGGGCTAATGAAAAACTGTTTTTT	CSARDGAGANEKLFF
few	TRBV27	TRBJ1-4	TRBD1	TGTGCCAGCAGTTTAACCCAGACAGGGCATGAAAAACTGTTTTTT	CASSLTQTGHEKLFF
NA	TRBV6-5	TRBJ1-6	NA	TGTGCCGGCAGTTACTCGAGAATTAGCTCCTATAATTCACCCCTCCACTTT	CAGSYSRISSYNSPLHF
few	TRBV12-3/TRBV12-4	TRBJ1-1	TRBD1	TGTGCCAGCAGTTCCTCCGGGACAGGGTATCAGACTGAAGCTTTCTTT	CASSSSGTGYQTEAFF
NA	TRBV5-5	TRBJ1-5	NA	TGTGCCAGCAGCTTCGGGGATCTTCAGCCCCAGCATTTT	CASSFGDLQPQHF
NA	TRBV11-1	TRBJ1-2	TRBD1	TGTGCCAGCAGCGCTAACAGGGGATTAAGACTTCCTGGCAACTCTTTTAACTATGGCTACACCTTC	CASSANRGLRLPGNSFNYGYTF
few	TRBV10-3	TRBJ2-3	TRBD1	TGTGCCTCTTACCCAAGCCTACCGGACAGGGGAAGACTATATGGCACAGATACGCAGTATTTT	CASYPSLPDRGRLYGTDTQYF
few	TRBV5-4	TRBJ2-1	TRBD2	TGTGCCAGCAGCGGCGGGGGTTCACTATACAATGAGCAGTTCTTC	CASSGGGSLYNEQFF
few	TRBV29-1	TRBJ2-1	NA	TGCAGCGTTGAATCTAACGGGGGCTACAATGAGCAGTTCTTC	CSVESNGGYNEQFF
NA	TRBV5-6	TRBJ2-6	TRBD1	TGTGCCAGCCGGGACAGCTTGTCCTCTGGGGCCAACGTCCTGACTTTC	CASRDSLSSGANVLTF
few	TRBV29-1	TRBJ2-1	NA	TGCAGCGTTCGACCCCTCGGCCTCGATGGTGAGCAGTTCTTC	CSVRPLGLDGEQFF
few	TRBV7-6	TRBJ1-1	NA	TGTGCCAGCAGCTTAGATGGCCCATGGGGCATGAACACTGAAGCTTTCTTT	CASSLDGPWGMNTEAFF